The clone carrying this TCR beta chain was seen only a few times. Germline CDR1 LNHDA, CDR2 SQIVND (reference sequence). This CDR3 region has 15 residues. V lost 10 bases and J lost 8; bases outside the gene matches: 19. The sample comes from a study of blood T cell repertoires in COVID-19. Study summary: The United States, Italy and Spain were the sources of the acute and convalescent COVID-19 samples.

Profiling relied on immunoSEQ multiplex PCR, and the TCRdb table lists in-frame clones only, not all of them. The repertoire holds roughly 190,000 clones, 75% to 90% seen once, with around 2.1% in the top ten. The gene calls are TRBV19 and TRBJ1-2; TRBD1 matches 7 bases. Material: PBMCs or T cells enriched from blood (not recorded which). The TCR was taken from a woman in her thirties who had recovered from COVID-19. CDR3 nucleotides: TGTGCCACCATGCCCTACAGAGGGGGCGCGAGGGGCTACACCTTC. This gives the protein CATMPYRGGARGYTF.